Detailed here is one T cell receptor beta chain. Its specificity is unknown. The repertoire was sequenced with immunoSEQ multiplex PCR; TCRdb's copy has only in-frame clones and lacks some. In the table there are 150,000 to 200,000 clones, 85% to 95% of which are singletons. Per germline, CDR1 SGHAT and CDR2 FQNNGV. The CDR3 contains 13 residues. Trimming stripped 5 bases from V and 6 bases from J, with 13 bases between. These data are taken from a study of T cell responses to AZD1222 COVID-19 vaccine. Notes on the study in general: Samples come after the peak T cell response, not at day 14. Baseline antibody screening turned up just a handful of seropositive AZD1222 recipients. CD4 TCRs linked to vaccination spanned spike, dominating at 160-218 and 743-854. Donors skewed white British and female; clonal diversity was possibly underestimated.

The sample in question was peripheral blood, obtained on day 0 of AZD1222 vaccination. The source is an adult in good health. The chain joins TRBV11-2 to TRBJ1-1; perhaps TRBD1 as D (5 bases). CDR3 DNA: TGTGCCAGCAGCCGGGGGGTTGATTCTGAAGCTTTCTTT. Translating gives CASSRGVDSEAFF.